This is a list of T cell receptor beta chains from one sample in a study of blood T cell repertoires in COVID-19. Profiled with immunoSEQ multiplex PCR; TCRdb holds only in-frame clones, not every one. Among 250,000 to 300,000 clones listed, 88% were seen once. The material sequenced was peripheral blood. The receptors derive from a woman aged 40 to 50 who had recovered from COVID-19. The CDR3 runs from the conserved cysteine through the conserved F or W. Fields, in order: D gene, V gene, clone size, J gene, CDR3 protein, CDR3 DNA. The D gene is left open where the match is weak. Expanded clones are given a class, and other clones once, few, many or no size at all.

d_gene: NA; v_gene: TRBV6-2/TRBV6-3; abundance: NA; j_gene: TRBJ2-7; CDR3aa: CASSPRMGARHEQYF; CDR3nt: TGTGCCAGCAGCCCCAGGATGGGGGCGCGGCACGAGCAGTACTTC
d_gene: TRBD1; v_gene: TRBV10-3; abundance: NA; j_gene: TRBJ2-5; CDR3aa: CAISDLLTGDETQYF; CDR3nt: TGTGCCATCAGTGACCTTTTGACAGGGGACGAGACCCAGTACTTC
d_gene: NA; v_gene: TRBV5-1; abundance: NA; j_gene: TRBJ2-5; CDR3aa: CASSLAARETQYF; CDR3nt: TGCGCCAGCAGCTTGGCCGCTCGGGAGACCCAGTACTTC
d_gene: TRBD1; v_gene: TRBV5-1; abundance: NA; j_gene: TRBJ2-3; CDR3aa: CASSPKDRWRDTQYF; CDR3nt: TGCGCCAGCAGCCCTAAGGACAGGTGGAGGGATACGCAGTATTTT
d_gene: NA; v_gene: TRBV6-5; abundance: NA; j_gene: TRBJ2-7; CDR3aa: CASSYSSGPQIQYF; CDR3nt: TGTGCCAGCAGTTACTCAAGCGGACCCCAGATACAGTACTTC
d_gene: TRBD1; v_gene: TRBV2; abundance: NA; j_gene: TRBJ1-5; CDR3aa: CASSGAGGRGNQPQHF; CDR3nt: TGTGCCAGCAGTGGGGCAGGGGGCAGGGGCAATCAGCCCCAGCATTTT
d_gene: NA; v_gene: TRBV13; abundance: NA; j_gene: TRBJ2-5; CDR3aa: CASSRRGETQYF; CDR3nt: TGTGCCAGCAGTCGCAGGGGCGAGACCCAGTACTTC
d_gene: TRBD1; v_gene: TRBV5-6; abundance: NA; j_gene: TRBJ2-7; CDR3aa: CASSLVGTGFYEQYF; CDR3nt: TGTGCCAGCAGCTTGGTGGGGACAGGGTTCTACGAGCAGTACTTC
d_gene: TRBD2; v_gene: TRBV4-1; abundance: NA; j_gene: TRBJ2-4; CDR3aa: CASSQEGRGGIQYF; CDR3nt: TGCGCCAGCAGCCAAGAGGGGCGGGGGGGCATTCAGTACTTC
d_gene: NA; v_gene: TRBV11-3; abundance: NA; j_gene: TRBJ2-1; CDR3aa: CASSSGGSSYNEQFF; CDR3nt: TGTGCCAGCAGCTCAGGGGGGAGCTCCTACAATGAGCAGTTCTTC
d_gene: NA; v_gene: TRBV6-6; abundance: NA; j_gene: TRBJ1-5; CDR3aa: CASTGGIGNQPQHF; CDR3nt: TGTGCCAGCACTGGCGGGATAGGCAATCAGCCCCAGCATTTT
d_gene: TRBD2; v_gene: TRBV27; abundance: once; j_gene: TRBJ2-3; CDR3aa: CASSSLAGGLYF; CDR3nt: TGTGCCAGCAGTTCACTAGCGGGAGGTTTGTATTTT
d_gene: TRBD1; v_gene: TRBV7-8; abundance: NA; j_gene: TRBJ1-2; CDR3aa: CASSLVAGGARGGYTF; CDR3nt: TGTGCCAGCAGCTTAGTGGCAGGGGGCGCCCGCGGTGGCTACACCTTC
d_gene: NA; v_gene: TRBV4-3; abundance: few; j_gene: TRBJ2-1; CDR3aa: CASSPRVDHEQFF; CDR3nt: TGCGCCAGCAGCCCCCGGGTCGACCATGAGCAGTTCTTC
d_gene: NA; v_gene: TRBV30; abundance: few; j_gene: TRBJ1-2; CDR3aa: CAWSRRVYGYTF; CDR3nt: TGTGCCTGGAGCCGACGGGTCTATGGCTACACCTTC
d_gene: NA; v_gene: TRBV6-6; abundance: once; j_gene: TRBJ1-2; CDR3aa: CASSPEGPQAGYTF; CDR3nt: TGTGCCAGCAGTCCGGAGGGTCCACAGGCTGGCTACACCTTC
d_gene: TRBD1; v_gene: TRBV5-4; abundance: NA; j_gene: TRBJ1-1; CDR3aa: CASSWGTGGMNTEAFF; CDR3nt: TGTGCCAGCAGCTGGGGGACAGGGGGGATGAACACTGAAGCTTTCTTT
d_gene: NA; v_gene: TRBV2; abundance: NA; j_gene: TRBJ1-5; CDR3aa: CASTPGNQPQHF; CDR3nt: TGTGCCAGCACCCCCGGGAATCAGCCCCAGCATTTT
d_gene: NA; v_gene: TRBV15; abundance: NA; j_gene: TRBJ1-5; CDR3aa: CATNGAKGNQPQHF; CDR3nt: TGTGCCACCAATGGGGCCAAGGGCAATCAGCCCCAGCATTTT
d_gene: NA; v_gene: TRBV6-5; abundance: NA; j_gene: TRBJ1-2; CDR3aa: CAWGWGLRGYTF; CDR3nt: TGTGCCTGGGGTTGGGGGCTTCGTGGCTACACCTTC
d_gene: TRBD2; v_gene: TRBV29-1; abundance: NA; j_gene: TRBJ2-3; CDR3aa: CSVRLAGVSTDTQYF; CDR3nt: TGCAGCGTGAGACTAGCGGGAGTTAGCACAGATACGCAGTATTTT
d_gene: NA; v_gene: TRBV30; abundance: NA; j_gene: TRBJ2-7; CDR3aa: CAWSVRGDSYEQYF; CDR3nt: TGTGCCTGGAGTGTACGGGGAGACTCCTACGAGCAGTACTTC
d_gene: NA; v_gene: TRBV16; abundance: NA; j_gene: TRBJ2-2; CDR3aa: CASSRGFGELFF; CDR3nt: TGTGCCAGCAGCCGAGGGTTCGGGGAGCTGTTTTTT
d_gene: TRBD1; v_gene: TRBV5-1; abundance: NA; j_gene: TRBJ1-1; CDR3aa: CASSLGGTANTEAFF; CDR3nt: TGCGCCAGCAGCTTGGGGGGGACAGCGAACACTGAAGCTTTCTTT
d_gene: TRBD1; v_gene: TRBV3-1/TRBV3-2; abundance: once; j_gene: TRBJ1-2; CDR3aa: CASSQLGAGGYGYTF; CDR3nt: TGTGCCAGCAGCCAGCTGGGCGCAGGGGGCTATGGCTACACCTTC
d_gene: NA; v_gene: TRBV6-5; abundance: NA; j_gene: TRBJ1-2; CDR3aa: CASSQYSSYGYTF; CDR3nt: TGTGCCAGCAGCCAGTACAGCTCCTATGGCTACACCTTC
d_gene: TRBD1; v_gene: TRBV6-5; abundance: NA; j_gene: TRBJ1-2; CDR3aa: CASRRTGANYGYTF; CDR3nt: TGTGCTAGCAGGAGGACAGGGGCGAACTATGGCTACACCTTC
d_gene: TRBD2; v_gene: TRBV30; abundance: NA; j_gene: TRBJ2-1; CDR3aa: CACNQLAGGMGEQFF; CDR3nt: TGTGCCTGCAACCAACTAGCGGGTGGGATGGGTGAGCAGTTCTTC
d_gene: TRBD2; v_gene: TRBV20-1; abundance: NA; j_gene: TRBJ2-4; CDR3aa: CSAGGRDIQYF; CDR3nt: TGCAGTGCTGGGGGGAGGGACATTCAGTACTTC
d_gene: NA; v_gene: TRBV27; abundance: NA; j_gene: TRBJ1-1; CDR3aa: CASTPNLQGEAFF; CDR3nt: TGTGCCAGCACTCCCAACCTCCAGGGAGAAGCTTTCTTT
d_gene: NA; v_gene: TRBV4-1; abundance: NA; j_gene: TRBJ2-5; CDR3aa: CASSQDASDRRETQYF; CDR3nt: TGCGCCAGCAGCCAAGACGCCTCGGACAGACGGGAGACCCAGTACTTC
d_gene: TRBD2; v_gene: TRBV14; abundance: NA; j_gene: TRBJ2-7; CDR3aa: CASSPPGLAGGPRREQYF; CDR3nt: TGTGCCAGCAGCCCTCCCGGACTAGCGGGAGGCCCCCGTCGCGAGCAGTACTTC
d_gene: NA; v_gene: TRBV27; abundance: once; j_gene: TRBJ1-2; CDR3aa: CASSLGTRDGYTF; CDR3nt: TGTGCCAGCAGTCTTGGGACTCGGGATGGCTACACCTTC
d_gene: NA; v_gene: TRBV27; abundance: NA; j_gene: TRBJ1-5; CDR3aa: CASSLVGHSNQPQHF; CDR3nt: TGTGCCAGCAGTTTGGTGGGACATAGCAATCAGCCCCAGCATTTT
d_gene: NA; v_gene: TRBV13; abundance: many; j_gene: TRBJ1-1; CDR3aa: CASSGRVSLMNTEAFF; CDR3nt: TGTGCCAGCAGCGGCAGGGTAAGCCTCATGAACACTGAAGCTTTCTTT
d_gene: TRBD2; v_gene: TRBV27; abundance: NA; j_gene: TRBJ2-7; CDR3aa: CASSPRHSGSDPQGEQYF; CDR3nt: TGTGCCAGCAGCCCACGCCATAGCGGGAGCGACCCTCAAGGGGAGCAGTACTTC
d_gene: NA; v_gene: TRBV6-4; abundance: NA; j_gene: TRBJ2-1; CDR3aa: CASSSGDSYNEQFF; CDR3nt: TGTGCCAGCAGTTCCGGGGATTCCTACAATGAGCAGTTCTTC
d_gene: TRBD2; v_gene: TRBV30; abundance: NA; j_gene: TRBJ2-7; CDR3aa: CAWSVGTRREQYF; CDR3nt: TGTGCCTGGAGTGTGGGGACTAGGCGCGAGCAGTACTTC
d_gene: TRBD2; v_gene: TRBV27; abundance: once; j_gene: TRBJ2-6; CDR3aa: CASTGGPISGANVLTF; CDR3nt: TGTGCCAGCACGGGGGGGCCAATCTCTGGGGCCAACGTCCTGACTTTC
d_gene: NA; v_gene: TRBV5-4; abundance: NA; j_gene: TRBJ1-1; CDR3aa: CASSFGREMNTEAFF; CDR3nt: TGTGCCAGCAGCTTCGGTCGTGAAATGAACACTGAAGCTTTCTTT
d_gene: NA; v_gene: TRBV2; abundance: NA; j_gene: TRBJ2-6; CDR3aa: CASSPQAGANVLTF; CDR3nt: TGTGCCAGCAGCCCCCAGGCTGGGGCCAACGTCCTGACTTTC
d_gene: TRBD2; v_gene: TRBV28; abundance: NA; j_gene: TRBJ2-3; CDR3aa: CASSPLGGVEDTQYF; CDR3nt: TGTGCCAGCAGCCCCCTGGGGGGGGTCGAAGATACGCAGTATTTT
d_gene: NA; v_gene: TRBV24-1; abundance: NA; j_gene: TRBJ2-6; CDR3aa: CATSGARDRVGSGANVLTF; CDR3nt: TGTGCCACCAGTGGAGCTCGAGACAGAGTTGGCTCTGGGGCCAACGTCCTGACTTTC
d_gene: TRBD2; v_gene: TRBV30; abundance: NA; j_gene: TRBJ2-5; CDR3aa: CAWSPPGLAGGSETQYF; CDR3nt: TGTGCCTGGAGTCCACCGGGGCTAGCGGGAGGGTCGGAGACCCAGTACTTC
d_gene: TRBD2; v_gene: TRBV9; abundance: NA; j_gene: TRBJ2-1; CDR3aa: CASSAPSGTYNEQFF; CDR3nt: TGTGCCAGCAGCGCCCCTAGCGGCACCTACAATGAGCAGTTCTTC
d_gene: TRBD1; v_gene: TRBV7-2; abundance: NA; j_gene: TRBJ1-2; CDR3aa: CASSTDRGSNYGYTF; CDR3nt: TGTGCCAGCAGCACCGACAGGGGATCCAACTATGGCTACACCTTC
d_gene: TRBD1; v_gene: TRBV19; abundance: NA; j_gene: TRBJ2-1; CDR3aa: CASSIVQGDEQFF; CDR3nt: TGTGCCAGTAGTATAGTGCAGGGGGATGAGCAGTTCTTC
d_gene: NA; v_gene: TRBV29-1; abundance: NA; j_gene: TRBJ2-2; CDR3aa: CSVEGQNTGELFF; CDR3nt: TGCAGCGTTGAAGGGCAGAACACCGGGGAGCTGTTTTTT
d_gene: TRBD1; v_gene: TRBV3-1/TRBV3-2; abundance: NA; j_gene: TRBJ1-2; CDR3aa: CASSPPGTGNNYGYTF; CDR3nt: TGTGCCAGCAGCCCACCCGGGACAGGGAATAACTATGGCTACACCTTC
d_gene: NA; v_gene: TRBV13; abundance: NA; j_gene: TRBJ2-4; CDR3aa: CASSPGQPLAKNIQYF; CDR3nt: TGTGCCAGCAGCCCAGGACAGCCACTAGCCAAAAACATTCAGTACTTC
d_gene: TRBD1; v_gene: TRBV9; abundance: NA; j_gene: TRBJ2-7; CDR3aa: CASSARQGQASYEQYF; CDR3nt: TGTGCCAGCAGCGCGAGACAAGGACAGGCCTCCTACGAGCAGTACTTC
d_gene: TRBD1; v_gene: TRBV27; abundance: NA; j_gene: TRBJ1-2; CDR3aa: CASSLSGGEDYGYTF; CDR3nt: TGTGCCAGCAGTTTATCAGGGGGCGAGGACTATGGCTACACCTTC
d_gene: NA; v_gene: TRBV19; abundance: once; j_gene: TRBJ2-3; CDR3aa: CASSPPSTDTQYF; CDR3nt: TGTGCCAGTAGTCCCCCTAGCACAGATACGCAGTATTTT